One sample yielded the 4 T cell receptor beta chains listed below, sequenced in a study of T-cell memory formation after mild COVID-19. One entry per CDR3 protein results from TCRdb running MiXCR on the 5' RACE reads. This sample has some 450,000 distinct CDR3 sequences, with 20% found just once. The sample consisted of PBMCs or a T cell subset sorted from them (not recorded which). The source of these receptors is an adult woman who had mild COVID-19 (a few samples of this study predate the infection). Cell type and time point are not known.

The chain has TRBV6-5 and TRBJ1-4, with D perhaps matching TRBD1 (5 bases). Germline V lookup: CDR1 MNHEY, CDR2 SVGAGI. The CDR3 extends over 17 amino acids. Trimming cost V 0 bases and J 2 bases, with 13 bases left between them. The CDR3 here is CASSYSGDAFTNEKLFF. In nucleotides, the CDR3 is TGTGCCAGCAGTTACTCAGGGGACGCTTTTACTAATGAAAAACTGTTTTTT.

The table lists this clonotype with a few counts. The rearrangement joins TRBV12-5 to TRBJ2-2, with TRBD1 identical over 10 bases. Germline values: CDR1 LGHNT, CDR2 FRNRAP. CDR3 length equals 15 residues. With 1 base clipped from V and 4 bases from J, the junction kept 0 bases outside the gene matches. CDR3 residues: CASGLGQGATGELFF. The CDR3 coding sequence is TGTGCTAGTGGTTTGGGACAGGGGGCCACCGGGGAGCTGTTTTTT.

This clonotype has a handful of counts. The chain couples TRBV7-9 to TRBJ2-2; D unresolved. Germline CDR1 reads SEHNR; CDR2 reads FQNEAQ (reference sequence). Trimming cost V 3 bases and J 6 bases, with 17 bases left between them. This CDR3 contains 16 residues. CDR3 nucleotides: TGTGCCAGCAGCTTTGTCAAGCTGGGTTCTGCCGGGGAGCTGTTTTTT. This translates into CASSFVKLGSAGELFF.

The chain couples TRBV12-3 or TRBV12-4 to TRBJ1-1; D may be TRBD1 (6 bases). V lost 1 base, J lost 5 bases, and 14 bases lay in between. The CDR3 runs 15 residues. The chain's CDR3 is CASSLDRAGGTEAFF. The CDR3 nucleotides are TGTGCCAGCAGTTTAGACAGGGCGGGAGGGACTGAAGCTTTCTTT.